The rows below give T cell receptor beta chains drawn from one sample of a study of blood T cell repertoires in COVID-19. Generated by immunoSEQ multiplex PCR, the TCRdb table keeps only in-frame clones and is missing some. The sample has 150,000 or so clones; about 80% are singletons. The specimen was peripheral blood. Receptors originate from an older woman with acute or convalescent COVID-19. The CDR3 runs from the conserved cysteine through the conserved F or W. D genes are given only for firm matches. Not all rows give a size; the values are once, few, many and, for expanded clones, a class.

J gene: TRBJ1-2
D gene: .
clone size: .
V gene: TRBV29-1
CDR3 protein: CSVDRGSYGYTF
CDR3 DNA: TGCAGCGTTGACAGGGGCTCATATGGCTACACCTTC

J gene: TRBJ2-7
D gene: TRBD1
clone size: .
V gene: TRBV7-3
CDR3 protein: CASGNRDSTSEQYF
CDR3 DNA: TGTGCCAGCGGCAATCGGGACAGCACGTCCGAGCAGTACTTC

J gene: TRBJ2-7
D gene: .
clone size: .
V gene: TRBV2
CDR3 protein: CASATGLGTKGYEQYF
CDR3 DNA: TGTGCCAGCGCTACCGGCCTTGGGACAAAGGGTTACGAGCAGTACTTC

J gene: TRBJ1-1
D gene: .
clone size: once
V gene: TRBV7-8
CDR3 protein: CASSLARGHSRNTEAFF
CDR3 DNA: TGTGCCAGCAGCTTAGCGCGGGGGCATAGTAGAAACACTGAAGCTTTCTTT

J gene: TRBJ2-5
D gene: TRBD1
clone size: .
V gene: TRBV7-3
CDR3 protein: CASSPWGDRGQETQYF
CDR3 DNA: TGTGCCAGCAGCCCATGGGGGGACAGGGGCCAAGAGACCCAGTACTTC

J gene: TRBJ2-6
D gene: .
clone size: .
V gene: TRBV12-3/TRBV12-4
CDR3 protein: CASSRGGANVLTF
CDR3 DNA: TGTGCCAGCAGTAGAGGCGGGGCCAACGTCCTGACTTTC

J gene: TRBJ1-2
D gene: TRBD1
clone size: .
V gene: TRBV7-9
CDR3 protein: CASRGQQGTYGYTF
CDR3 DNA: TGTGCCAGCAGGGGCCAACAGGGGACCTATGGCTACACCTTC

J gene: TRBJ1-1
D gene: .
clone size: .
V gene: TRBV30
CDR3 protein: CAWRIGQLNTEAFF
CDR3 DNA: TGTGCCTGGAGGATTGGACAGCTGAACACTGAAGCTTTCTTT

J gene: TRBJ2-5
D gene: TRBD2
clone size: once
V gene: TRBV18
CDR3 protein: CASSSGSNQETQYF
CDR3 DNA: TGTGCCAGCTCTAGCGGGAGTAACCAAGAGACCCAGTACTTC

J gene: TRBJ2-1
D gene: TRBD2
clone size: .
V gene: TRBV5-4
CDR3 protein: CASQKAGLAGNEQFF
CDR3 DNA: TGTGCCAGCCAAAAGGCGGGTCTAGCGGGCAATGAGCAGTTCTTC

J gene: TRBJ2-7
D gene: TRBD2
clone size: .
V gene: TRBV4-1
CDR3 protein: CASSQTPGLAGGPQYF
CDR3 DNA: TGCGCCAGCAGCCAGACCCCTGGACTAGCGGGAGGTCCGCAGTACTTC

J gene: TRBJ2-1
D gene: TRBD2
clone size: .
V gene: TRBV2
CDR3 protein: CASRTIAGGGNEQFF
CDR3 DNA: TGTGCCAGCAGGACCATAGCGGGAGGGGGGAATGAGCAGTTCTTC

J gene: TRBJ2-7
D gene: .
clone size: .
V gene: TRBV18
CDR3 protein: CASSPIILGVHEQYF
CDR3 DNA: TGTGCCAGCTCACCTATAATCCTAGGTGTCCACGAGCAGTACTTC

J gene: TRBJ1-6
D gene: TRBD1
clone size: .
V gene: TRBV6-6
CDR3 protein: CASSGDSSNSPLHF
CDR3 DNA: TGTGCCAGCAGTGGGGACAGCTCCAATTCACCCCTCCACTTT

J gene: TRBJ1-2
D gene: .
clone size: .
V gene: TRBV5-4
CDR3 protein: CASSSHGQANYGYTF
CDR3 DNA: TGTGCCAGCAGCTCCCATGGACAAGCTAACTATGGCTACACCTTC

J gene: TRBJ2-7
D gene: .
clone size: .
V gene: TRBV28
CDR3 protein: CASSLVGGEQYF
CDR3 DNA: TGTGCCAGCAGTTTAGTAGGGGGAGAGCAGTACTTC

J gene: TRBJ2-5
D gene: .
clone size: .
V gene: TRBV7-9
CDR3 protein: CASGPGETQYF
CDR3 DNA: TGTGCCAGCGGGCCCGGAGAGACCCAGTACTTC

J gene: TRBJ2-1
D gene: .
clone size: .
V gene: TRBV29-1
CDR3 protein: CSVESAISYNEQFF
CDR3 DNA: TGCAGCGTTGAAAGCGCCATCTCCTACAATGAGCAGTTCTTC

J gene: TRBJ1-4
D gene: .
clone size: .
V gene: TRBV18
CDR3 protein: CASSPSRSTSEKLFF
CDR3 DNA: TGTGCCAGCTCACCCTCCCGGAGTACTTCCGAAAAACTGTTTTTT

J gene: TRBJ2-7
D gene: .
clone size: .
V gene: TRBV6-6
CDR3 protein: CASSSVYEQYF
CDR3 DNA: TGTGCCAGCAGTTCAGTCTACGAGCAGTACTTC

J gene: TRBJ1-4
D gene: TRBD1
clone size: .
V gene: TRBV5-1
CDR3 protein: CASRLQGTSEKLFF
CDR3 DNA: TGCGCCAGCAGGTTACAGGGGACAAGTGAAAAACTGTTTTTT

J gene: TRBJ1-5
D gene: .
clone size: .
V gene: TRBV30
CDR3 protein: CAWSGLDSVQPQHF
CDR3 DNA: TGTGCCTGGAGTGGCTTGGACAGTGTCCAGCCCCAGCATTTT

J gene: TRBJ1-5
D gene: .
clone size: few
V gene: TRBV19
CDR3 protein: CASSIQNYIQPQHF
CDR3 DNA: TGTGCCAGTAGTATCCAAAACTACATTCAGCCCCAGCATTTT

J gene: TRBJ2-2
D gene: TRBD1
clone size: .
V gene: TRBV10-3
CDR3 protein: CAITPGQGAAGELFF
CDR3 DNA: TGTGCCATCACTCCCGGACAGGGGGCAGCCGGGGAGCTGTTTTTT

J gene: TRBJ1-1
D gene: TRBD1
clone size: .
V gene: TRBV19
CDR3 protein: CASTGLPGQGHTEAFF
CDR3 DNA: TGTGCCAGTACGGGATTACCGGGACAGGGGCACACTGAAGCTTTCTTT

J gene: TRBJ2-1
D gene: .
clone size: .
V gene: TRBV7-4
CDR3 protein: CASSLLNEQFF
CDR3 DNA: TGTGCCAGCAGCTTATTAAATGAGCAGTTCTTC

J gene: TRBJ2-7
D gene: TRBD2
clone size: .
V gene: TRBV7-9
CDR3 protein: CASSSLADFFYEQYF
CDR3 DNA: TGTGCCAGCAGCTCACTAGCGGACTTTTTCTACGAGCAGTACTTC

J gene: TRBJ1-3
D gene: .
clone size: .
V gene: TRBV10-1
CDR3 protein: CASSEDSSGNTIYF
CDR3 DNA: TGCGCCAGCAGTGAGGACAGCTCTGGAAACACCATATATTTT

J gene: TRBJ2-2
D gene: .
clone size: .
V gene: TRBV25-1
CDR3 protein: CASMRVTGELFF
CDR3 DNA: TGTGCCAGCATGAGAGTCACCGGGGAGCTGTTTTTT

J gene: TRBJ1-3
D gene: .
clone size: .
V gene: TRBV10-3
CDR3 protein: CATFSGNTIYF
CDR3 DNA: TGTGCCACCTTCTCTGGAAACACCATATATTTT

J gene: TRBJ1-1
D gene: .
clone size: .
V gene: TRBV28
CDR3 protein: CASTGTLGPTEAFF
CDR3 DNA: TGTGCCAGCACTGGGACTTTAGGGCCCACTGAAGCTTTCTTT

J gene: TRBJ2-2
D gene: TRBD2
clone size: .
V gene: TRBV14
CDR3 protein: CASSQARWGGFTGELFF
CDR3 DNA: TGTGCCAGCAGCCAAGCCCGATGGGGGGGTTTCACCGGGGAGCTGTTTTTT

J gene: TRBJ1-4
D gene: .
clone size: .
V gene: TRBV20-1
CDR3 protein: CSASRVLELFF
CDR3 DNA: TGCAGTGCTAGTCGGGTTCTTGAACTGTTTTTT

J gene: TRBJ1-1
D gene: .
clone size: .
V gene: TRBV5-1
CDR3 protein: CASSLATLPTEAFF
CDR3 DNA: TGCGCCAGCAGCTTGGCGACTTTGCCCACTGAAGCTTTCTTT

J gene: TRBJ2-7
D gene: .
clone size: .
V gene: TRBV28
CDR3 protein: CASRLGGSYEQYF
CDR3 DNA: TGTGCCAGCAGGCTGGGGGGATCCTACGAGCAGTACTTC

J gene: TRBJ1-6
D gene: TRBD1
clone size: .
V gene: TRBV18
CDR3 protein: CASSPKTGRPNSPLHF
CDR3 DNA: TGTGCCAGCTCACCAAAGACAGGGAGACCTAATTCACCCCTCCACTTT

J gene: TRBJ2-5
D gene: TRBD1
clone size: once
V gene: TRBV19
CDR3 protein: CASSTRAPPRQGRETQYF
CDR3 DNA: TGTGCCAGTAGTACACGGGCTCCTCCGAGACAGGGGAGAGAGACCCAGTACTTC

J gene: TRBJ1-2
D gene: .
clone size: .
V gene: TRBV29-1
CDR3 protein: CSVETRQANYGYTF
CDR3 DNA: TGCAGCGTTGAAACCCGGCAGGCCAACTATGGCTACACCTTC

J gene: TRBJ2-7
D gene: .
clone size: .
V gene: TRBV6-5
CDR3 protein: CASTTNWYEQYF
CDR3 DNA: TGTGCCAGCACCACGAACTGGTACGAGCAGTACTTC

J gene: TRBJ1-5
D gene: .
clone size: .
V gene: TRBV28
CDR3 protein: CASRATEYSNQPQHF
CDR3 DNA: TGTGCCAGCAGGGCGACAGAGTATAGCAATCAGCCCCAGCATTTT

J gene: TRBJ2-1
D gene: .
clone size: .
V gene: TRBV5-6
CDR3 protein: CASSSVGYSGSFNEQFF
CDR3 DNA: TGTGCCAGCAGCTCGGTGGGGTACAGCGGATCCTTCAATGAGCAGTTCTTC

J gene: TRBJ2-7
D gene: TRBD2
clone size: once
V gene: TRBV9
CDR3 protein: CASSVAPSGSYEQYF
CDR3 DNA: TGTGCCAGCAGCGTAGCTCCTAGCGGGAGCTACGAGCAGTACTTC

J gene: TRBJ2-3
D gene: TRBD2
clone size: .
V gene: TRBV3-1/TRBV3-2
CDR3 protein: CASSQGGTSGSRSQYF
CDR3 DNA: TGTGCCAGCAGCCAAGGTGGGACTAGCGGGAGTCGATCGCAGTATTTT

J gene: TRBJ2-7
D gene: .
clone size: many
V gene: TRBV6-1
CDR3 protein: CASSDSQGIYEQYF
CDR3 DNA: TGTGCCAGCAGTGATTCTCAGGGGATCTACGAGCAGTACTTC

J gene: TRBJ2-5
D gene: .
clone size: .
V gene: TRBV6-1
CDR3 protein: CASSAGLRPSQETQYF
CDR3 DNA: TGTGCCAGCAGTGCAGGTCTCAGACCTTCTCAAGAGACCCAGTACTTC

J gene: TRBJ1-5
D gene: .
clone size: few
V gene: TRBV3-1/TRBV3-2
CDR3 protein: CASSPATLNQPQHF
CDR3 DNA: TGTGCCAGCTCTCCAGCGACCCTAAATCAGCCCCAGCATTTT

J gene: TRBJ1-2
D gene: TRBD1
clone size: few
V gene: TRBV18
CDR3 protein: CASSSGQGLTYTF
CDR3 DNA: TGTGCCAGCTCCTCAGGACAGGGATTGACCTACACCTTC

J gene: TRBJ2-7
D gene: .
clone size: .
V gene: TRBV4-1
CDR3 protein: CASSWTDTYEQYF
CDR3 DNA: TGCGCCAGCAGCTGGACAGATACCTACGAGCAGTACTTC

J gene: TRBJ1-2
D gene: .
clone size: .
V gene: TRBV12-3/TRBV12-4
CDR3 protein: CASSLDSLYGYTF
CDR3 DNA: TGTGCCAGCAGTTTAGATAGCCTCTATGGCTACACCTTC

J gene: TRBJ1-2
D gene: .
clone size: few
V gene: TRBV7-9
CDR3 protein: CASSLALGRGGYGYTF
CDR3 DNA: TGTGCCAGCAGCTTAGCGCTGGGCAGGGGTGGCTATGGCTACACCTTC

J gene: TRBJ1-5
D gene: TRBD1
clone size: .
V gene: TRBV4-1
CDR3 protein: CASSPPGQYNQPQHF
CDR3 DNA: TGCGCCAGCAGCCCCCCGGGACAGTACAATCAGCCCCAGCATTTT

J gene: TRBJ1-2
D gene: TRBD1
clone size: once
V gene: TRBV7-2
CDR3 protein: CASSFGDSFYGYTF
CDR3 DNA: TGTGCCAGCAGCTTTGGGGACAGTTTCTATGGCTACACCTTC

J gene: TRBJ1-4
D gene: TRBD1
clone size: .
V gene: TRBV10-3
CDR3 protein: CAISGTGANEKLFF
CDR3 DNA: TGTGCCATCAGTGGGACAGGGGCTAATGAAAAACTGTTTTTT

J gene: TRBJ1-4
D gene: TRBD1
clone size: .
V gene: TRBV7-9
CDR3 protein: CASSLGTGENEKLFF
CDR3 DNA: TGTGCCAGCAGCCTAGGGACAGGGGAGAACGAAAAACTGTTTTTT

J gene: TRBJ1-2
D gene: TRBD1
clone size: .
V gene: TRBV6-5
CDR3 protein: CASSYSRQGGDGYTF
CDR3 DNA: TGTGCCAGCAGTTACTCGAGACAGGGCGGGGATGGCTACACCTTC

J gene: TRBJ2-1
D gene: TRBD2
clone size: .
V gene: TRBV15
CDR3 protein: CATSREGGNNYNEQFF
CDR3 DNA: TGTGCCACCAGCAGAGAGGGGGGGAATAACTACAATGAGCAGTTCTTC

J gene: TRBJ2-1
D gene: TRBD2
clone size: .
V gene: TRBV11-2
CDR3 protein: CASSLRAGGYNEQFF
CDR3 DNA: TGTGCCAGCAGCTTGCGAGCGGGAGGCTACAATGAGCAGTTCTTC

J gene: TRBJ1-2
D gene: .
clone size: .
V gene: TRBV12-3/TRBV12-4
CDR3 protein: CASSSRGYTF
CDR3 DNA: TGTGCCAGCAGTTCACGGGGCTACACCTTC

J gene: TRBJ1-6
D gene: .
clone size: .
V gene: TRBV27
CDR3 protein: CASSLLGSNNSPLHF
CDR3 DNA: TGTGCCAGCAGTTTACTGGGCAGCAATAATTCACCCCTCCACTTT